This T cell receptor beta chain was profiled in a study of human versus mouse CDR3 diversity and MHC coevolution. Repertoires were generated with immunoSEQ multiplex PCR, while TCRdb's copy carries only in-frame clones and drops some. This sample has 60,000 to 95,000 clones, with around 92% found just once. Points on this clone: Its antigen remains unidentified.

In germline, CDR1 is GTSNPN, CDR2 SVGIG (reference sequence). The CDR3 length is 15 residues. V was cut by 2 bases and J by 6 bases, with 17 bases left in between. Study-wide points: iCHAO1 estimated the human TCR beta repertoire at about 1.6 million clonotypes.

This chain links TRBV30 with TRBJ1-5; D is perhaps TRBD1 (6 bases). The source of this sequence is a person between 30 and 69 years old in good health. Sequenced: naive CD4+ T cells from blood. Subset of the sample: CD45RO-negative CD62L-positive naive CD4 T cells. The CDR3 coding sequence is TGTGCCTGGAGTAGGCCAGGGGCAAATGGTCAGCCCCAGCATTTT. This gives the protein CAWSRPGANGQPQHF.